These T cell receptor beta chains were read from a single sample in a study of blood T cells in healthy people across ages. From the 5' RACE reads, TCRdb called clonotypes with MiXCR, one entry per CDR3 protein. The sample shows nearly 1 million distinct CDR3 sequences, roughly 47% of them seen only once. Material for sequencing was blood. These receptors all come from a woman aged 60-75 years in good health. The CDR3 runs from the conserved cysteine through the conserved F or W. A D gene is named only where the DNA matches it firmly. Clone size appears in some rows only: once, few, many, or a class for an expanded clone.

abundance: -
d_gene: TRBD2
j_gene: TRBJ2-7
v_gene: TRBV12-3/TRBV12-4
CDR3nt: TGTGCCAGCAGCACACCACTAGCGGGAGTCTACGAGCAGTACTTC
CDR3aa: CASSTPLAGVYEQYF

abundance: -
d_gene: -
j_gene: TRBJ2-3
v_gene: TRBV5-6
CDR3nt: TGTGCCAGCAGCTTGTCCCCTCGCACAGATACGCAGTATTTT
CDR3aa: CASSLSPRTDTQYF

abundance: -
d_gene: -
j_gene: TRBJ1-4
v_gene: TRBV9
CDR3nt: TGTGCCAGCAGCGTAGGACGAGAAACCAATGAAAAACTGTTTTTT
CDR3aa: CASSVGRETNEKLFF

abundance: few
d_gene: TRBD1
j_gene: TRBJ1-1
v_gene: TRBV5-1
CDR3nt: TGCGCCAGCAGCTTACGTTCGGGACAGGGCGGTACGAACACTGAAGCTTTCTTT
CDR3aa: CASSLRSGQGGTNTEAFF

abundance: -
d_gene: -
j_gene: TRBJ2-7
v_gene: TRBV27
CDR3nt: TGTGCCAGCAGTGAGGTGGGAAGGAGTCCCTACGAGCAGTACTTC
CDR3aa: CASSEVGRSPYEQYF

abundance: -
d_gene: -
j_gene: TRBJ2-4
v_gene: TRBV20-1
CDR3nt: TGCAGTGCTTCAAACGGACCCTCTATGGCCAAAAACATTCAGTACTTC
CDR3aa: CSASNGPSMAKNIQYF

abundance: -
d_gene: -
j_gene: TRBJ2-7
v_gene: TRBV12-3/TRBV12-4
CDR3nt: TGTGCCAGCACTTTAACAGGGCCTTTCAACGAGCAGTACTTC
CDR3aa: CASTLTGPFNEQYF

abundance: -
d_gene: TRBD2
j_gene: TRBJ2-5
v_gene: TRBV11-2
CDR3nt: TGTGCCAGCAGCTTAATTCCTAGCGGGTATGAGACCCAGTACTTC
CDR3aa: CASSLIPSGYETQYF

abundance: -
d_gene: -
j_gene: TRBJ1-1
v_gene: TRBV6-5
CDR3nt: TGTGCCAGCAGTTACTCGCCGGGTGAAGCTTTCTTT
CDR3aa: CASSYSPGEAFF

abundance: -
d_gene: -
j_gene: TRBJ2-6
v_gene: TRBV4-2
CDR3nt: TGTGCCAGCAGCCAGGCCAGGTACGGCCCAGGGGCCAACGTCCTGACTTTC
CDR3aa: CASSQARYGPGANVLTF

abundance: -
d_gene: -
j_gene: TRBJ2-2
v_gene: TRBV15
CDR3nt: TGTGCCACCAGCAGAGATTCTTCATCCGGGGAGCTGTTTTTT
CDR3aa: CATSRDSSSGELFF

abundance: few
d_gene: TRBD2
j_gene: TRBJ2-7
v_gene: TRBV4-1
CDR3nt: TGCGCCAGCAGCCAAGACCGGGCGGGAGGAACCTACGAGCAGTACTTC
CDR3aa: CASSQDRAGGTYEQYF

abundance: -
d_gene: -
j_gene: TRBJ1-4
v_gene: TRBV7-2
CDR3nt: TGTGCCAGCAGAGTGGGGGGCTTAGCTAATGAAAAACTGTTTTTT
CDR3aa: CASRVGGLANEKLFF

abundance: -
d_gene: TRBD2
j_gene: TRBJ2-1
v_gene: TRBV19
CDR3nt: TGTGCCAGTAGTATAAGCTCTAGCGGGAGTCAGTACAATGAGCAGTTCTTC
CDR3aa: CASSISSSGSQYNEQFF

abundance: few
d_gene: -
j_gene: TRBJ2-7
v_gene: TRBV20-1
CDR3nt: TGCAGTGCTAGAGGAGAGGGGGAAGAGCAGTACTTC
CDR3aa: CSARGEGEEQYF

abundance: few
d_gene: -
j_gene: TRBJ2-7
v_gene: TRBV6-5
CDR3nt: TGTGCCAGCAGTTACTCGGGATTGGGGACTCCAACCTACGAGCAGTACTTC
CDR3aa: CASSYSGLGTPTYEQYF

abundance: -
d_gene: -
j_gene: TRBJ1-4
v_gene: TRBV14
CDR3nt: TGTGCCAGCAGCCAAGAAATCGGGGTGTATGAAAAACTGTTTTTT
CDR3aa: CASSQEIGVYEKLFF

abundance: -
d_gene: TRBD2
j_gene: TRBJ2-7
v_gene: TRBV20-1
CDR3nt: TGCAGTGCCCACGGACTAGCGGGAGGGCCGCGAAGCTCCTACAATGAGCAGTACTTC
CDR3aa: CSAHGLAGGPRSSYNEQYF

abundance: -
d_gene: -
j_gene: TRBJ1-2
v_gene: TRBV20-1
CDR3nt: TGCAGTGCTAGAGATCACCGAGGGGCCTCCGGCTACACCTTC
CDR3aa: CSARDHRGASGYTF

abundance: -
d_gene: -
j_gene: TRBJ2-4
v_gene: TRBV20-1
CDR3nt: TGCAGTGCTAGGTTGCAAAGCAAAAACATTCAGTACTTC
CDR3aa: CSARLQSKNIQYF

abundance: -
d_gene: -
j_gene: TRBJ2-2
v_gene: TRBV2
CDR3nt: TGTGCCAGCTGGCGGGACGCGAACACCGGGGAGCTGTTTTTT
CDR3aa: CASWRDANTGELFF

abundance: -
d_gene: TRBD1
j_gene: TRBJ2-7
v_gene: TRBV10-3
CDR3nt: TGTGCCATCAGTGGGGACAGCTCCTACGAGCAGTACTTC
CDR3aa: CAISGDSSYEQYF

abundance: -
d_gene: -
j_gene: TRBJ2-5
v_gene: TRBV20-1
CDR3nt: TGCAGTGCTAGGGGCCAAAGACGGGACGGGACCCAGTACTTC
CDR3aa: CSARGQRRDGTQYF

abundance: many
d_gene: TRBD2
j_gene: TRBJ2-7
v_gene: TRBV10-3
CDR3nt: TGTGCCATCAGGGGCGGGACTAGCGACTACGAGCAGTACTTC
CDR3aa: CAIRGGTSDYEQYF

abundance: -
d_gene: -
j_gene: TRBJ2-1
v_gene: TRBV5-1
CDR3nt: TGCGCCAGCAGCTTAGGCGGAGGAGGATCGAATGAGCAGTTCTTC
CDR3aa: CASSLGGGGSNEQFF

abundance: -
d_gene: TRBD2
j_gene: TRBJ2-4
v_gene: TRBV4-1
CDR3nt: TGCGCCAGCAGCCAAGGCTGGGGGGGGGGAGACATTCTGTACTTC
CDR3aa: CASSQGWGGGDILYF

abundance: -
d_gene: -
j_gene: TRBJ1-5
v_gene: TRBV20-1
CDR3nt: TGCAGTGCTAGAGTAGCCGGGAGGAGTCAGCCCCAGCATTTT
CDR3aa: CSARVAGRSQPQHF

abundance: -
d_gene: TRBD2
j_gene: TRBJ2-3
v_gene: TRBV13
CDR3nt: TGTGCCAGCTGGCGGCGGGAGGCCAGCAGCATCCGGTATTTT
CDR3aa: CASWRREASSIRYF

abundance: -
d_gene: TRBD1
j_gene: TRBJ1-4
v_gene: TRBV7-2
CDR3nt: TGTGCCAGCAGCTTGTGGACAGGCAATGAAAAACTGTTTTTT
CDR3aa: CASSLWTGNEKLFF

abundance: -
d_gene: TRBD1
j_gene: TRBJ1-5
v_gene: TRBV5-1
CDR3nt: TGCGCCAGCAGGCCCGGGACAGAGCACAATCAGCCCCAGCATTTT
CDR3aa: CASRPGTEHNQPQHF

abundance: -
d_gene: -
j_gene: TRBJ1-1
v_gene: TRBV11-2
CDR3nt: TGTGCCAGCAGTTTTGTTATGAACACTGAAGCTTTCTTT
CDR3aa: CASSFVMNTEAFF

abundance: once
d_gene: TRBD2
j_gene: TRBJ2-3
v_gene: TRBV15
CDR3nt: TGTGCCACCAGACCCCCCCGTCGGGGGGTAAGCACAGATACGCAGTATTTT
CDR3aa: CATRPPRRGVSTDTQYF

abundance: once
d_gene: -
j_gene: TRBJ2-2
v_gene: TRBV5-1
CDR3nt: TGCGCCAGCAGCGTAGACACAAACACCGGGGAGCTGTTTTTT
CDR3aa: CASSVDTNTGELFF

abundance: -
d_gene: -
j_gene: TRBJ2-5
v_gene: TRBV6-5
CDR3nt: TGTGCCAGCAGTGTCGACACGTACCAAGAGACCCAGTACTTC
CDR3aa: CASSVDTYQETQYF

abundance: -
d_gene: TRBD2
j_gene: TRBJ2-1
v_gene: TRBV6-1
CDR3nt: TGTGCCAGCAGTCTCCTCCCGCCGGGACTAGCGGACTACAATGAGCAGTTCTTC
CDR3aa: CASSLLPPGLADYNEQFF

abundance: -
d_gene: TRBD2
j_gene: TRBJ2-7
v_gene: TRBV12-3/TRBV12-4
CDR3nt: TGTGCCAGCAGGTATAGCGGGACCATCTCTAACGAGCAGTACTTC
CDR3aa: CASRYSGTISNEQYF

abundance: -
d_gene: -
j_gene: TRBJ1-5
v_gene: TRBV28
CDR3nt: TGTGCCAGCGGCCCGAGAACCGGGACCCATCAGCCCCAGCATTTT
CDR3aa: CASGPRTGTHQPQHF

abundance: -
d_gene: -
j_gene: TRBJ2-1
v_gene: TRBV3-1
CDR3nt: TGTGCCAGCAGCCAAGATCATTCGGGATACAACGAGCAGTTCTTC
CDR3aa: CASSQDHSGYNEQFF

abundance: -
d_gene: -
j_gene: TRBJ1-2
v_gene: TRBV15
CDR3nt: TGTGCCACCAGCAGAGGGCAACAGCAAGGCTACACCTTC
CDR3aa: CATSRGQQQGYTF

abundance: -
d_gene: -
j_gene: TRBJ2-7
v_gene: TRBV2
CDR3nt: TGTGCCAGCAGGAATGATGGGCGCGAGCAGTACTTC
CDR3aa: CASRNDGREQYF

abundance: -
d_gene: -
j_gene: TRBJ2-3
v_gene: TRBV21-1
CDR3nt: TGTGCCAGCTGGGAGGCTCCTCTGCCCCCAGATACGCAGTATTTT
CDR3aa: CASWEAPLPPDTQYF

abundance: -
d_gene: TRBD1
j_gene: TRBJ2-3
v_gene: TRBV6-1
CDR3nt: TGTGCCAGCAGTGTTCGGGACAGGGACATGGTTACGCAGTATTTT
CDR3aa: CASSVRDRDMVTQYF

abundance: -
d_gene: TRBD1
j_gene: TRBJ2-1
v_gene: TRBV3-1
CDR3nt: TGTGCCAGCAGCTCGCGGACAGGGAAGGATGAGCAGTTCTTC
CDR3aa: CASSSRTGKDEQFF

abundance: -
d_gene: -
j_gene: TRBJ2-7
v_gene: TRBV28
CDR3nt: TGTGCCAGCAGTTTAGGACTGGCGGGACTCGAGCAGTACTTC
CDR3aa: CASSLGLAGLEQYF

abundance: -
d_gene: -
j_gene: TRBJ2-1
v_gene: TRBV5-5
CDR3nt: TGTGCCAGCAGCCGGGATACCAGGCAAAATGAGCAGTTCTTC
CDR3aa: CASSRDTRQNEQFF

abundance: few
d_gene: -
j_gene: TRBJ2-3
v_gene: TRBV9
CDR3nt: TGTGCCAGCAGCGCTAAACCAGGGAGCACAGATACGCAGTATTTT
CDR3aa: CASSAKPGSTDTQYF

abundance: few
d_gene: -
j_gene: TRBJ2-4
v_gene: TRBV12-3/TRBV12-4
CDR3nt: TGTGCCAGCAGTTTAGCTGGAGGTCTAAACATTCAGTACTTC
CDR3aa: CASSLAGGLNIQYF